This TCR beta chain was captured in a study of T cell responses to AZD1222 COVID-19 vaccine. The wider study: Researchers grouped second doses given at about 4 or about 12 weeks into one pool.

As regards this clone: The antigen is undetermined.

Only in-frame clones appear in the TCRdb table, and some are missing; sequencing was by immunoSEQ multiplex PCR. Counted here are fewer than 150,000 clones, over 85% occurring once; the ten biggest clones make up approximately 3.3%. V lost 6 bases and J lost 6; bases outside the gene matches: 4. Germline V gives CDR1 ENHRY, CDR2 SYGVKD. This CDR3 contains 14 residues. Study findings and constraints: Reportedly, close to half of spike-specific TCRs are directed against unmutated variant regions. CD4 TCRs linked to vaccination spanned spike, dominating at 160-218 and 743-854.

The chain has TRBV10-3 and TRBJ2-3; TRBD2 agrees at 12 bases. The receptor's source is an adult in good health. Sequenced here: peripheral blood, sampled on day 0 of AZD1222 vaccination. CDR3 residues: CAISGLAGRDTQYF. As DNA, the CDR3 is TGTGCCATCAGCGGACTAGCGGGACGGGATACGCAGTATTTT.